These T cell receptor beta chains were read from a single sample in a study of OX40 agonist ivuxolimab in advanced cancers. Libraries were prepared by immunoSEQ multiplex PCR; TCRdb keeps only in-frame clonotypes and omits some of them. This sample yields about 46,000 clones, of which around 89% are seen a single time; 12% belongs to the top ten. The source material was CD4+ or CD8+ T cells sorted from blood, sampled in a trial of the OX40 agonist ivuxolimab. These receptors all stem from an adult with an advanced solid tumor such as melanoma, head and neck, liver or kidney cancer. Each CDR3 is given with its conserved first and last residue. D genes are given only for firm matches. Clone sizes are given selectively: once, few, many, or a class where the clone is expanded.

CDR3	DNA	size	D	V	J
CASSLETGVAYEQYF	TGCGCCAGCAGCTTGGAGACAGGGGTAGCCTACGAGCAGTACTTC	few	TRBD1	TRBV5-1	TRBJ2-7
CASRRGETQYF	TGTGCCAGCAGGAGAGGAGAGACCCAGTACTTC	.	.	TRBV27	TRBJ2-5
CASSSPRREVNTGELFF	TGTGCCAGCAGCTCTCCTCGGCGGGAAGTGAACACCGGGGAGCTGTTTTTT	.	.	TRBV9	TRBJ2-2
CASSLVVLDSPGELFF	TGTGCCAGCAGCTTGGTAGTCCTAGACTCTCCCGGGGAGCTGTTTTTT	.	.	TRBV5-4	TRBJ2-2
CASSGENGQGYGYTF	TGTGCCAGCAGCGGGGAGAATGGACAGGGCTATGGCTACACCTTC	.	TRBD1	TRBV9	TRBJ1-2
CASSPGWQGDTGELFF	TGTGCCAGCAGCCCCGGGTGGCAGGGTGACACCGGGGAGCTGTTTTTT	.	.	TRBV7-6	TRBJ2-2
CASSPGTGELFF	TGTGCCAGCAGCCCAGGCACCGGGGAGCTGTTTTTT	.	.	TRBV28	TRBJ2-2
CASSLSRDTFELQVF	TGCGCCAGCAGCCTGTCCCGGGACACATTTGAACTGCAAGTCTTC	.	.	TRBV4-1	TRBJ2-7
CASSLAGGPETQYF	TGCGCCAGCAGCCTAGCGGGAGGGCCCGAGACCCAGTACTTC	.	TRBD2	TRBV4-1	TRBJ2-5
CSVVGGLTDTQYF	TGCAGCGTTGTAGGGGGGCTTACAGATACGCAGTATTTT	.	.	TRBV29-1	TRBJ2-3
CASSPTGTGVTGELFF	TGTGCCAGCAGCCCTACCGGGACAGGGGTCACCGGGGAGCTGTTTTTT	.	TRBD1	TRBV9	TRBJ2-2
CASSSGGADTQYF	TGTGCCAGCAGCTCGGGGGGAGCAGATACGCAGTATTTT	.	TRBD2	TRBV5-6	TRBJ2-3
CASSLDSGRANEQFF	TGTGCCAGCAGTTTGGATAGCGGGAGGGCTAATGAGCAGTTCTTC	.	TRBD2	TRBV27	TRBJ2-1
CASSLGRGLETQYF	TGTGCCAGCAGCTTGGGGCGGGGGTTAGAGACCCAGTACTTC	.	TRBD2	TRBV5-6	TRBJ2-5
CASSQDPGTGGIAGELFF	TGCGCCAGCAGCCAAGATCCCGGGACAGGGGGCATTGCCGGGGAGCTGTTTTTT	.	TRBD1	TRBV4-3	TRBJ2-2
CAWSVVWLDTIYF	TGTGCCTGGAGTGTAGTCTGGTTGGACACCATATATTTT	few	.	TRBV30	TRBJ1-3
CASSLGVGELFF	TGTGCCAGCAGTCTCGGAGTAGGGGAGCTGTTTTTT	.	.	TRBV6-5	TRBJ2-2
CASSGRNMSLPTDTQYF	TGTGCCAGTAGCGGGAGGAATATGTCGTTGCCCACAGATACGCAGTATTTT	.	TRBD2	TRBV28	TRBJ2-3
CASSDPDLKLFF	TGTGCCAGCAGTGACCCGGACCTAAAACTGTTTTTT	.	.	TRBV25-1	TRBJ1-4
CASSLTGTAEQYF	TGTGCCAGCAGCTTAACCGGGACAGCCGAGCAGTACTTC	.	TRBD1	TRBV7-2	TRBJ2-7
CASRTGGWTEAFF	TGTGCCAGCAGAACAGGGGGCTGGACTGAAGCTTTCTTT	.	TRBD1	TRBV6-1	TRBJ1-1
CASSLGLAGFTDTQYF	TGTGCCAGCAGCCTAGGACTAGCGGGGTTCACAGATACGCAGTATTTT	.	TRBD2	TRBV5-6	TRBJ2-3
CASSATTGGLEKLFF	TGTGCCAGCAGCGCCACGACAGGGGGATTAGAAAAACTGTTTTTT	.	TRBD1	TRBV9	TRBJ1-4
CASRSNVAGDPDEQFF	TGTGCCAGCAGGTCTAATGTAGCGGGAGATCCCGATGAGCAGTTCTTC	.	TRBD2	TRBV28	TRBJ2-1
CASSPDGSSGNTIYF	TGTGCCAGCAGTCCGGACGGATCGTCTGGAAACACCATATATTTT	once	.	TRBV6-5	TRBJ1-3
CASSLGSVSGEELFF	TGCGCCAGCAGCCTCGGGAGTGTGTCAGGCGAGGAGCTGTTTTTT	once	.	TRBV4-1	TRBJ2-2
CASTRAGTSYEQYF	TGTGCCAGCACCAGGGCAGGGACCTCCTACGAGCAGTACTTC	.	.	TRBV28	TRBJ2-7
CASTQEDTGELFF	TGTGCCAGCACCCAGGAGGACACCGGGGAGCTGTTTTTT	.	.	TRBV6-6	TRBJ2-2
CASSPPPSSYEQYF	TGTGCCAGCTCACCACCTCCTAGCTCCTACGAGCAGTACTTC	.	.	TRBV18	TRBJ2-7
CASSWTGAPSAGELFF	TGTGCCAGCAGCTGGACAGGGGCTCCTAGTGCCGGGGAGCTGTTTTTT	.	TRBD1	TRBV7-3	TRBJ2-2
CASSSVTDSFYEQYF	TGTGCCAGCAGCTCGGTAACGGACTCCTTCTACGAGCAGTACTTC	.	.	TRBV7-9	TRBJ2-7
CATGAGGPAYEQYF	TGTGCCACCGGCGCGGGAGGGCCAGCCTACGAGCAGTACTTC	once	TRBD2	TRBV7-9	TRBJ2-7
CASSYSQGTQPQHF	TGTGCCAGCAGTTACTCCCAAGGGACTCAGCCCCAGCATTTT	.	.	TRBV6-6	TRBJ1-5
CASSQSGGTGELFF	TGTGCCAGCAGTCAGTCGGGTGGCACCGGGGAGCTGTTTTTT	.	.	TRBV6-5	TRBJ2-2
CASSSQRGPNQPQHF	TGTGCCAGCAGCTCCCAGCGGGGCCCGAATCAGCCCCAGCATTTT	.	.	TRBV7-9	TRBJ1-5
CASSRKGTGLNTEAFF	TGTGCCAGCAGCCGGAAGGGGACCGGGTTGAACACTGAAGCTTTCTTT	.	.	TRBV5-4	TRBJ1-1
CASSLTGGLEQYF	TGCGCCAGCAGCCTGACAGGCGGTTTAGAGCAGTACTTC	.	.	TRBV4-1	TRBJ2-7
CASSSRGRGDEQYF	TGTGCCAGCAGCTCCCGGGGCAGGGGCGACGAGCAGTACTTC	once	.	TRBV7-9	TRBJ2-7
CASSPYPTSEAFF	TGTGCCAGCAGCCCCTACCCGACTTCAGAAGCTTTCTTT	once	.	TRBV28	TRBJ1-1
CASSEQGLGNEQFF	TGTGCCAGCAGTGAACAGGGTTTGGGGAATGAGCAGTTCTTC	.	.	TRBV27	TRBJ2-1
CASSLGQGSYEQYF	TGCGCCAGCAGCTTGGGACAGGGAAGCTACGAGCAGTACTTC	.	TRBD1	TRBV5-1	TRBJ2-7
CASNLAVDYEQYF	TGCGCCAGCAACTTGGCCGTCGACTACGAGCAGTACTTC	.	.	TRBV5-1	TRBJ2-7
CASSQTGYEQYF	TGCGCCAGCAGCCAAACAGGGTACGAGCAGTACTTC	.	.	TRBV4-1	TRBJ2-7
CASSLMGNQPQHF	TGTGCCAGCAGTCTGATGGGCAATCAGCCCCAGCATTTT	.	.	TRBV27	TRBJ1-5
CASSNGLAGSYEQYF	TGTGCCAGCAGCAACGGACTAGCGGGGAGCTACGAGCAGTACTTC	.	TRBD2	TRBV2	TRBJ2-7
CASSQTSGGDPPYEQYF	TGCGCCAGCAGCCAGACTAGCGGGGGGGATCCCCCCTACGAGCAGTACTTC	.	TRBD2	TRBV4-3	TRBJ2-7
CSVKGGVSNEQFF	TGCAGCGTTAAGGGGGGGGTTTCCAATGAGCAGTTCTTC	once	.	TRBV29-1	TRBJ2-1
CASSRWSAETQYF	TGTGCCAGCAGCCGTTGGAGTGCGGAGACCCAGTACTTC	.	.	TRBV7-3	TRBJ2-5
CASKSLMTTGRAYEQYF	TGTGCCAGCAAAAGCCTCATGACGACAGGGAGAGCCTACGAGCAGTACTTC	.	TRBD1	TRBV28	TRBJ2-7
CASSSVAGGQETQYF	TGTGCCAGCAGCTCGGTAGCGGGGGGGCAAGAGACCCAGTACTTC	.	TRBD2	TRBV7-3	TRBJ2-5
CASSDPGTGYGYTF	TGTGCCAGCAGTGACCCCGGGACAGGATATGGCTACACCTTC	.	TRBD1	TRBV25-1	TRBJ1-2
CASSLGVSETQYF	TGTGCCAGCAGCTTGGGAGTTTCGGAGACCCAGTACTTC	.	.	TRBV5-5	TRBJ2-5
CASSFSGTGGDTEAFF	TGTGCCAGCAGCTTTAGTGGCACAGGGGGCGACACTGAAGCTTTCTTT	.	TRBD1	TRBV11-2	TRBJ1-1
CASSVTGTSASYNEQFF	TGTGCCAGCAGCGTGACAGGAACTAGCGCCTCCTACAATGAGCAGTTCTTC	once	.	TRBV5-6	TRBJ2-1
CASSPGTGNTEAFF	TGTGCCAGCAGTCCGGGGACGGGGAACACTGAAGCTTTCTTT	.	.	TRBV27	TRBJ1-1
CASSLFFGALENYGYTF	TGTGCCAGCAGCTTGTTCTTTGGGGCCCTGGAGAACTATGGCTACACCTTC	.	.	TRBV5-4	TRBJ1-2
CASSLGPGLAGPSYEQYF	TGTGCCAGCAGCTTGGGTCCGGGACTAGCGGGACCCTCCTACGAGCAGTACTTC	.	TRBD2	TRBV7-9	TRBJ2-7
CASSYSGESSYEQYF	TGTGCCAGCAGTTACTCGGGGGAGAGCTCCTACGAGCAGTACTTC	.	.	TRBV6-6	TRBJ2-7